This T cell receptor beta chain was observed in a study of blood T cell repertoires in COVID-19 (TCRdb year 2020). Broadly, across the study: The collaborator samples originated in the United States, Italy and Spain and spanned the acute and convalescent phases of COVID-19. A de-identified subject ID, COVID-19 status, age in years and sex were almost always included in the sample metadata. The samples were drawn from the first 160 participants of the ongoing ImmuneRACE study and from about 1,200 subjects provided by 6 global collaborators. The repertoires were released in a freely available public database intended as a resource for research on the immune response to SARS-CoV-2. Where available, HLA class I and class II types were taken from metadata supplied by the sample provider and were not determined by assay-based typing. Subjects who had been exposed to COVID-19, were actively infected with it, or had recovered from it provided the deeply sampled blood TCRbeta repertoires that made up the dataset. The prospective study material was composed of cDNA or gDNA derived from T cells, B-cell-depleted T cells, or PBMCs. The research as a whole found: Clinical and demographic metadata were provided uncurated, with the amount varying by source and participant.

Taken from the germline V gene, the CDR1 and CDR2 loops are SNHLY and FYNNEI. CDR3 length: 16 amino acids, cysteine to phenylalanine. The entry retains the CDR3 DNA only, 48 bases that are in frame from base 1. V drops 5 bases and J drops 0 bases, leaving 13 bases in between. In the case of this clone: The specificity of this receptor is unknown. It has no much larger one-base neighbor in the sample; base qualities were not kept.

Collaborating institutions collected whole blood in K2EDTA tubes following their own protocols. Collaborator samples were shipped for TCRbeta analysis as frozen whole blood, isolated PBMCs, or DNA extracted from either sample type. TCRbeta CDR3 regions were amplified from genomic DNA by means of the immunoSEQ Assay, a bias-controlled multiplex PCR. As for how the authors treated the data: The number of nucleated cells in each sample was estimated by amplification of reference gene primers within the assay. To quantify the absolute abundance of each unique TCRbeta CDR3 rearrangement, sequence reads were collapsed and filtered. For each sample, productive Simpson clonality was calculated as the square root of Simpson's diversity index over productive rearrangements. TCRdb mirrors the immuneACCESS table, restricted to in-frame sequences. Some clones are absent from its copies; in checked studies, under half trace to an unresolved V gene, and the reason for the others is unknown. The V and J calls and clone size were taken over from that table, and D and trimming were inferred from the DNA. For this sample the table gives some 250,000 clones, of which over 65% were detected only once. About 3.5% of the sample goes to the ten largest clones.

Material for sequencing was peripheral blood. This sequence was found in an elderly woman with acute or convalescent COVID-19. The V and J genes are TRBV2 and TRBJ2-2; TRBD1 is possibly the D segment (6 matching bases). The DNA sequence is TGTGCCAGCAGTAACTCCGGGACACCGAACACCGGGGAGCTGTTTTTT. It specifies CASSNSGTPNTGELFF.